This TCR beta chain was found in a study of T cell repertoires in cytomegalovirus infection. About the research overall: Matching HLA type, along with CMV infection, was indicated by public TCR beta signatures. Study-level points and caveats: Ex vivo responses were dominated by HLA-C-restricted CMV-specific TCR beta clonotypes. Totalled public TCR beta family frequency picked out people who carried CMV plus the relevant HLA.

V lost 2 bases to trimming and J lost 5 bases, with 10 bases between them. Looked up from germline, CDR1 is MNHEY and CDR2 is SVGAGI. The CDR3 covers 14 residues. TCRdb re-called the reads through MiXCR, storing one row per CDR3 protein. The data show approximately 500,000 distinct CDR3 sequences, 16% seen once. The sample holds a few counts of this clonotype. Its antigen is unknown. The clonotype comes from a human donor in good health (CMV status not recorded). Some clones in this sample may be carry-over from other donors' samples. V usage is TRBV6-5 and J usage is TRBJ2-1; possibly TRBD1 for D (6 bases). Sequencing input: CD8+ T cells from PBMCs. The CDR3 region has the DNA TGTGCCAGCAGTTACAGTCAGGGGCACAATGAGCAGTTCTTC. The encoded protein is CASSYSQGHNEQFF.